This T cell receptor (beta chain) comes out of a study of tissue T cells after allogeneic stem cell transplantation. TCRbeta CDR3 was sequenced at survey depth with template counts. The repertoire was sequenced with immunoSEQ multiplex PCR; TCRdb's copy has only in-frame clones and lacks some. The table has roughly 45,000 clones, 73% seen once. A remark on this clone: The antigen remains undetermined. Mouse germline and gene names are used.

General study findings and limits: Which tissue TCRs were alloreactive or antigen-specific was not determined. Some clones might be persisting host cells. Across patients, clones rarely overlapped, yet motif clusters were shared tissue-specifically. Tissue-detected TCR repertoire was only partly captured by blood and spleen T cells.

The sequencing sample was made of sorted cells pooled from one or two spleens. This TCR was recovered from a pool of C57BL/6 mice in good health.

The CDR3 loop reads CASSRGLRSQNTLYF. CDR3 bases read: TGTGCTAGCAGTAGAGGTCTCCGCAGTCAAAACACCTTGTAC. This chain joins TRBV17 and TRBJ2-4; no firm D call. The read comes to an end 1 residue before the CDR3 does, leaving the germline J gene to fill in the end. CDR1 and CDR2 (germline): MNHDT, YYDKIL. V was clipped by 1 base and J by 0 bases, with 8 bases between them. The length of the CDR3 is 15 residues. Based on the CDR3 plus reference TRBV17 and TRBJ2-4, the full variable domain is DTTVKQNPRYKLARVGKPVNLICSQTMNHDTMYWYQKKPNQAPKLLLFYYDKILNREADTFEKFQSSRPNNSFCSLYIGSAGLEYSAMYLCASSRGLRSQNTLYFGAGTRLSVL.